What follows describes a single TCR beta chain. CDR1 is GTSNPN and CDR2 is SVGIG in the germline V gene (reference sequence). Trimming stripped 0 bases from V and 4 bases from J, with 9 bases between. The CDR3 is 13 amino acids. The data are from a study of control samples from healthy donors and cancer patients. The repertoire was sequenced with immunoSEQ multiplex PCR; TCRdb's copy has only in-frame clones and lacks some. Of some 140,000 clones in the sample, roughly 94% were seen once. Sequencing was done on a sample of blood. V and J are TRBV30 and TRBJ1-1; a possible D gene is TRBD1 (5 bases). This TCR was sampled from a man in his forties or fifties in good health. CDR3 protein: CAWSVEGLTEAFF. DNA of the CDR3: TGTGCCTGGAGTGTTGAGGGGCTCACTGAAGCTTTCTTT.